This note documents a single T cell receptor (beta chain) sequence. This clone was seen a handful of times. Its antigen is still unknown. Nothing much larger sits one base from this clone, and base qualities are not available. The trial excluded patients who had a history of autoimmune disease or who were on systemic immunosuppression. Peripheral blood for TCR sequencing was collected from all dose cohorts at baseline, on cycle 4 day 1, and on cycle 7 day 1. The samples were taken from a phase I, first-in-human, multicenter, open-label dose-escalation trial of ivuxolimab. Adults with locally advanced or metastatic melanoma, renal cell, hepatocellular, or head and neck squamous cell carcinoma were enrolled in the trial. CD4+ and CD8+ T cells were sorted separately from peripheral blood before TCR sequencing. V was cut back by 8 bases and J by 5 bases, leaving a gap of 9 bases between them. The cysteine opens and the phenylalanine closes a CDR3 of 11 amino acids. The kept DNA is CDR3 alone, 33 bases in frame from the first base. As encoded in the germline V gene, CDR1 is SGHVS while CDR2 is FNYEAQ.

This sample was included in a study of OX40 agonist ivuxolimab in advanced cancers. General notes on the study: Ivuxolimab was an agonistic, fully human IgG2 monoclonal antibody directed against OX40 (CD134), a costimulatory receptor. Intravenous ivuxolimab was administered to patients every 2 weeks at six dose levels: 0.01, 0.1, 0.3, 1.5, 3 and 10 mg/kg. Among the approximately 54 dose-escalation patients, some 20 had hepatocellular carcinoma, approximately 15 melanoma, 9 renal cell carcinoma and 9 head and neck cancer. In the dose-escalation cohort, 82.7% of patients were male, and the mean age was approximately 60 years with a range of about 20 to 80. Patients were allowed to have had prior anti-PD-1, anti-PD-L1 or anti-CTLA-4 therapy, and around 37% of the dose-escalation patients had previously received checkpoint inhibitors. Partial responses occurred in three dose-escalation patients: two with cutaneous melanoma and one with hepatocellular carcinoma. Peripheral TCRbeta sequencing was intended to test whether TCR sequence diversity was altered and clonal T-cell expansion was caused by ivuxolimab. The monotherapy dose-escalation portion (N ≈ 50 patients) of the phase I ivuxolimab trial is reported in the paper.

General findings and caveats noted by the study authors: Low levels of normalized T-cell clonal expansion were also seen in some nonresponding patients. The antigen specificity of the peripheral T cells that underwent clonal expansion was not determined. On average, CD8+ T cells showed more expanded clones than CD4+ T cells after ivuxolimab. Partial responders in the 0.1-3.0 mg/kg groups had among the lowest normalized peripheral clonal expansion, especially among CD8+ T cells. At doses from 0.1 to 3.0 mg/kg, clonal expansion was seen in both CD4+ and CD8+ blood T cells between baseline and week 6.

To sequence the TCRbeta CDR3 region, genomic DNA was isolated from the sorted cells. The immunoSEQ Assay was used for sequencing of TCRbeta CDR3 regions. What TCRdb holds here is the immuneACCESS table cut down to in-frame rearrangements. Part of the clones is not present; checked against another copy, under half of the missing clones reflect an unresolved V gene, and the others are unexplained. The sample profile shows 40,000 to 60,000 clones; about three quarters of them were found once. Around 7.8% of the sample rests with the top ten. The V and J genes are TRBV7-6 and TRBJ2-5, with the D gene uncertain. Sequencing was performed on CD4+ or CD8+ T cells sorted from blood, taken in a trial of the OX40 agonist ivuxolimab. This sequence was found in an adult with an advanced solid tumor such as melanoma, head and neck, liver or kidney cancer. The DNA is as follows: TGTGCCAGCCGATCCTCTGAGACCCAGTACTTC. This encodes CASRSSETQYF.